Listed below are T cell receptor beta chains from one sample, sequenced in a study of vaccination effects on CD4 cells after COVID-19. Profiling relied on immunoSEQ multiplex PCR, and the TCRdb table lists in-frame clones only, not all of them. The sample holds 60,000 to 65,000 clones, around three quarters seen once. No antigen has been identified for these receptors. The sample here was CD4+ T cells from PBMCs cultured with HCoV-OC43 spike peptides, taken before COVID-19 vaccination. These receptors originate from a human donor who received a COVID-19 vaccine. CDR3s include the opening cysteine and the closing phenylalanine or tryptophan. Size is omitted from some rows. Given values are once, few, many or a class for expanded clones.

J gene	clone size	V gene	CDR3 protein
TRBJ1-1	-	TRBV6-6	CASSYLHANTEAFF
TRBJ1-1	few	TRBV2	CASSILTQGAGAEAFF
TRBJ1-1	-	TRBV6-5	CASSFSEMNTEAFF
TRBJ1-6	-	TRBV6-5	CASTSFGYSPLHF
TRBJ2-1	-	TRBV3-1/TRBV3-2	CASSPGRGLDEQFF
TRBJ1-4	-	TRBV9	CASSSQTRATNEKLFF
TRBJ2-1	-	TRBV6-5	CASSYNRGQQFF
TRBJ2-3	-	TRBV9	CASSVAGGAPGADTQYF
TRBJ1-6	-	TRBV9	CASSVGGRANSPLHF
TRBJ1-2	-	TRBV3-1/TRBV3-2	CASSTTPRPGYTF
TRBJ1-3	few	TRBV12-1	CASTPILRGPDPDSGNTIYF
TRBJ1-4	-	TRBV11-1	CASSLMGQANEKLFF
TRBJ1-1	-	TRBV2	CASSPDRDAFF
TRBJ2-5	once	TRBV5-6	CASTRPGVNQETQYF
TRBJ1-2	-	TRBV18	CASSPGQGDYGYTF
TRBJ1-2	-	TRBV24-1	CATSDPTGNYGYTF
TRBJ1-1	-	TRBV18	CASSPSLQDTEAFF
TRBJ1-5	-	TRBV19	CASSIAQFNQPQHF
TRBJ1-2	-	TRBV19	CASSVPPGQPNYGYTF
TRBJ2-1	-	TRBV28	CASSLAGAAGDEQFF
TRBJ1-1	-	TRBV6-5	CASSHPPGVAEAFF
TRBJ2-3	-	TRBV5-1	CASSARGGISTDTQYF
TRBJ2-4	-	TRBV5-5	CASSLAVTENIQYF
TRBJ2-1	-	TRBV21-1	CASSNPAPPADEQFF
TRBJ2-1	-	TRBV24-1	CATSDAGTGRNEQFF
TRBJ2-6	-	TRBV7-9	CASSFRSSGANVLTF
TRBJ1-3	-	TRBV21-1	CASSLGQGNTIYF
TRBJ2-3	-	TRBV24-1	CATSDSQGGITDTQYF
TRBJ1-6	-	TRBV9	CASSVEGNVSPLHF
TRBJ1-2	few	TRBV6-1	CASSEARRRTAPYGYTF
TRBJ1-1	-	TRBV7-3	CASSPDRVRTEAFF
TRBJ2-3	-	TRBV18	CASSRDSRTDTQYF
TRBJ1-6	few	TRBV5-1	CASSLVGLGGRSPLHF
TRBJ1-1	once	TRBV30	CAWRKPGGAGGAFF
TRBJ1-4	-	TRBV6-6	CASERKTNEKLFF
TRBJ1-6	-	TRBV7-2	CASSLIENSPLHF
TRBJ2-3	once	TRBV4-1	CASSRDPGPAPTDTQYF